Below, one T cell receptor (beta chain) is given with its context. These data are taken from a study of CD4+ T cells in melanoma. J was trimmed by 1 base and V by 5 bases; bases with no gene match: 6. The CDR3 runs to 15 residues. Germline V lookup: CDR1 SGHTA, CDR2 FQGNSA. This table comes from immunoSEQ multiplex PCR, and its TCRdb copy is limited to in-frame clones, with some not included. The table includes more than 15,000 clones, around 77% detected once. The TCR sequence derives from a human donor with melanoma. The sample comprised cells from a culture (not recorded whether cultured in vitro). The chain uses TRBV7-2 and TRBJ2-3; 7 bases match TRBD1. CDR3 sequence reads: CASSRSTGRTDTQYF. The DNA of the CDR3 is TGTGCCAGCAGCCGATCGACAGGGCGCACAGATACGCAGTATTTT.